This T cell receptor beta chain was profiled in a study of identical twins. TCRdb reanalysed the 5' RACE reads using MiXCR and keeps one entry per CDR3 protein. Of around 490,000 distinct CDR3 sequences listed, 20% to 25% are singletons. The CDR3 extends over 15 amino acids. V gave up 2 bases and J gave up 5 bases, with 15 bases separating them. The germline gives CDR1 KGHSH, CDR2 LQKENI. This sample also appeared in a second study, on yellow fever vaccine responses in identical twins.

Sequenced: CD4+ T cells sorted from blood. V is TRBV18 and J is TRBJ2-5; the D is unclear. The receptor was derived from a woman in her late teens or twenties in good health. The CDR3, as DNA: TGTGCCAGCTCACCAAGGCAGACCCTGGGGGAGACCCAGTACTTC. It encodes CASSPRQTLGETQYF.